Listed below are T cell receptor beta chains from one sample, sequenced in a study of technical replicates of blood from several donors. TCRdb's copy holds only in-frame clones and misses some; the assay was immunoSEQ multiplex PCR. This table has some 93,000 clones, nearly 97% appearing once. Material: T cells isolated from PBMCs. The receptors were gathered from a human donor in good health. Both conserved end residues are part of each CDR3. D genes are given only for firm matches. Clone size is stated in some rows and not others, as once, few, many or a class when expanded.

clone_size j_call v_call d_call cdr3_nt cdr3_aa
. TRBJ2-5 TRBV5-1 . TGCGCCAGCAGCTTGGGGAACAGGGAGACCCAGTACTTC CASSLGNRETQYF
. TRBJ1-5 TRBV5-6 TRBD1 TGTGCCAGCAGCCTCGGGACAGGGCGCAATCAGCCCCAGCATTTT CASSLGTGRNQPQHF
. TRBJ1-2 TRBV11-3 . TGTGCCAGCAGCTTACATTTTTACTATGGCTACACCTTC CASSLHFYYGYTF
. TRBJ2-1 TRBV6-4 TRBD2 TGTGCCAGCAGTGACGCCGGGACTAGCGTCAATGAGCAGTTCTTC CASSDAGTSVNEQFF
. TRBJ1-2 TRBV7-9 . TGTGCCAGCAGCTTATTAAAAGGGGCGCTGACTAACTATGGCTACACCTTC CASSLLKGALTNYGYTF
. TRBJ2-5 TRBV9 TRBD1 TGTGCCAGCAGCAAGGGACAGAACTCCCTAGAGACCCAGTACTTC CASSKGQNSLETQYF
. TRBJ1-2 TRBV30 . TGTGCCTGGAGTGTTGCAGGGGAAGGCTACACCTTC CAWSVAGEGYTF
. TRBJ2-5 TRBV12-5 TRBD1 TGTGCTAGTGGTTTGCCCAGACAGGGGAAAGGAGAGACCCAGTACTTC CASGLPRQGKGETQYF
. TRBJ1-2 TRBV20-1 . TGCAGTGCTAGAGGCAGATATGGCTACACCTTC CSARGRYGYTF
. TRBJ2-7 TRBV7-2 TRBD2 TGTGCCAGCAGCTTAGGGCTAGCGGGGACCTACGAGCAGTACTTC CASSLGLAGTYEQYF
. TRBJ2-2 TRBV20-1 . TGCAGTGCAGCCCGAGTCGGGGAGCTGTTTTTT CSAARVGELFF
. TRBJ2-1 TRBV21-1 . TGTGCCAGCAGCAAATGGTCCGCAGAGTCCGGGGGGGGATACAATGAGCAGTTCTTC CASSKWSAESGGGYNEQFF
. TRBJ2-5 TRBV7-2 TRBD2 TGTGCCAGCAGCTTAATTAGAACTAGCGGGGGCTACCAAGAGACCCAGTACTTC CASSLIRTSGGYQETQYF
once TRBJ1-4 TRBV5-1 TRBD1 TGCGCCAGCAGCTTGCTGGGACAGGGTGGTGAAAAACTGTTTTTT CASSLLGQGGEKLFF
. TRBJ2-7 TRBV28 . TGTGCCAGCAGTTTAGAGGTTGCGGGCAGACCCCCGCGTTACGAGCAGTACTTC CASSLEVAGRPPRYEQYF